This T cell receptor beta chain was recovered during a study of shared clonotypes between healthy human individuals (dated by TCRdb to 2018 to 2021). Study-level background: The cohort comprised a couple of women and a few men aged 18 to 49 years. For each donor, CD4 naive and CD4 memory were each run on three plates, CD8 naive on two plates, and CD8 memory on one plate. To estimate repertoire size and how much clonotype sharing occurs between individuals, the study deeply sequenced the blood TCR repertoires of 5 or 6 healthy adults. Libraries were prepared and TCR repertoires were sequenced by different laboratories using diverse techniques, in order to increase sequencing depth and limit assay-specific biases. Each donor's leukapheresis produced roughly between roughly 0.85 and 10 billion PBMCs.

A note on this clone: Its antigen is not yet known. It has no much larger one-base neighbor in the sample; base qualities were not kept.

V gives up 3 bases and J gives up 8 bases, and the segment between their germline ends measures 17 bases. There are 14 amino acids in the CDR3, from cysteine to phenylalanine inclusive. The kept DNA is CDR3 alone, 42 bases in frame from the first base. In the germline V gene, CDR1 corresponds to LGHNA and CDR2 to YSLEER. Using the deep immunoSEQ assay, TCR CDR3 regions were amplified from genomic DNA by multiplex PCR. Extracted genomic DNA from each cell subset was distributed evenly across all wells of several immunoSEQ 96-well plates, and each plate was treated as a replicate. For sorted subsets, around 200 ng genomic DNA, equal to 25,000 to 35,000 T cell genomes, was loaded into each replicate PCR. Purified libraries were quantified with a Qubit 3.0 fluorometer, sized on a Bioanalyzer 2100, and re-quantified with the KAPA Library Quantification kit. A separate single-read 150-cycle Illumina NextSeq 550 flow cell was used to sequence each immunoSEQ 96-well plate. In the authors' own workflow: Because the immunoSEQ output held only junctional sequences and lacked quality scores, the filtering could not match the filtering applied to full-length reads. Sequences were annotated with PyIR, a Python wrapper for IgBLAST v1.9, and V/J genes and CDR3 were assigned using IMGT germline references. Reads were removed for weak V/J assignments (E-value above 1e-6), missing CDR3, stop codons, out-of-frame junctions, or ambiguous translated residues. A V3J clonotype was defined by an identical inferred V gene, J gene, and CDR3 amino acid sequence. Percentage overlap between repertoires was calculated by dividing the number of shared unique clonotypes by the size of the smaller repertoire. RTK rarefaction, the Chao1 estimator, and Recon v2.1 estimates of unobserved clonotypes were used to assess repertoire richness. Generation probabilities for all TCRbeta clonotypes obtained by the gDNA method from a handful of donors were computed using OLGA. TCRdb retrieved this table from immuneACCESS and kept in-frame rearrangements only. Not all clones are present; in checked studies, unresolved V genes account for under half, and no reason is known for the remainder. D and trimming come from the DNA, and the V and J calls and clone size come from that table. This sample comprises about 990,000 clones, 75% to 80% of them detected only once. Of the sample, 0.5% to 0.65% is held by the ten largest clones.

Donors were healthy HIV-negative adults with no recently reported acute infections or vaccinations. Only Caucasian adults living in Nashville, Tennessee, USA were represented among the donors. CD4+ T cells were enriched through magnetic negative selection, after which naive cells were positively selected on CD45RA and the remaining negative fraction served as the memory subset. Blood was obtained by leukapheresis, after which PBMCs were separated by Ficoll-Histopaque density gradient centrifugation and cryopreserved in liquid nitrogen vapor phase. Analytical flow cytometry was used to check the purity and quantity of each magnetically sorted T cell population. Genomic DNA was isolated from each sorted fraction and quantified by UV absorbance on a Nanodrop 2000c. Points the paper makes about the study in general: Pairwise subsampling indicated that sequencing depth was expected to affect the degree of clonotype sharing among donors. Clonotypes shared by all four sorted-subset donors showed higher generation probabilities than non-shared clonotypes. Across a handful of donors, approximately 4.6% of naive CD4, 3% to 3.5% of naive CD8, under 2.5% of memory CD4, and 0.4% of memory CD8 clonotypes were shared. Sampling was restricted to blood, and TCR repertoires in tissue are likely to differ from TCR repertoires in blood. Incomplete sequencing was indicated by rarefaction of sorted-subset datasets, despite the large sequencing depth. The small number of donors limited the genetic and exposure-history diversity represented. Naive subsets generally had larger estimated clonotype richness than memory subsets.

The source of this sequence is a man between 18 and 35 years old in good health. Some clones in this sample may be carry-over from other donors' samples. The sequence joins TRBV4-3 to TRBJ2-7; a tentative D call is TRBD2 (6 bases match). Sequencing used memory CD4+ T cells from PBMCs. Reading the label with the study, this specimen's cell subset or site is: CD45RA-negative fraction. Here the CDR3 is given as CASSQDALGGKQYF. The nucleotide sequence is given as TGCGCCAGCAGCCAGGACGCATTGGGGGGAAAGCAGTACTTC.